The 25 T cell receptor beta chains below all came from one sample that was sequenced in a study of cytomegalovirus exposure and HLA in healthy donors (dated by TCRdb to 2015 to 2018). The library relied on the immunoSEQ multiplex PCR assay. For the multiplex PCR, a mixture combining 60 forward primers for TCR Vbeta segments and 13 reverse primers for TCR Jbeta segments was used. The clones in this table, taken by TCRdb from immuneACCESS, are in-frame only. Not every clone is retained; where verified, under half of the shortfall comes from an unresolved V gene, and the cause of the rest is unknown. This sample has some 120,000 clones in its table, and roughly 82% of those were observed once. The ten largest clonotypes hold just under 3% of the sample. The material sequenced was PBMCs. These receptors all come from a woman between 18 and 29 years old in good health and CMV-seropositive.

This chain uses TRBV2 with TRBJ1-5; TRBD1 aligns across 8 bases. The V segment lost 3 bases and the J segment 4 bases; nucleotides outside the gene matches: 5. Germline V gene lookup returns CDR1 SNHLY and CDR2 FYNNEI. The CDR3 length is 15 residues. The CDR3 here is CASSDGTGGNQPQHF. The CDR3 nucleotides read TGTGCCAGCAGTGATGGGACAGGAGGAAATCAGCCCCAGCATTTT.

The chain has TRBV23-1 and TRBJ1-4; D gene ambiguous. TRBV23-1 qualifies as an ORF whose function is uncertain. This CDR3 has 16 amino acids. V was trimmed by 0 bases and J by 0 bases, leaving 8 bases between them. CDR3: CASSQSTTATNEKLFF. The DNA of the CDR3 is TGCGCCAGCAGTCAATCGACTACAGCAACTAATGAAAAACTGTTTTTT.

This clone appeared a single time. This chain connects TRBV5-6 to TRBJ2-5; TRBD1 might be the D (5 bases). The DNA end lines up better with TRBJ2-7; the J call may be wrong. CDR3 length: 13 amino acids. Germline loops: CDR1 SGHDT, CDR2 YYEEEE. CDR3 bases: TGTGCCAGCCGATATACAGGTTCCTACGAGCAGTACTTC. Its protein is CASRYTGSYEQYF.

V usage is TRBV13 and J usage is TRBJ1-1, with a tentative D call TRBD1 (5 bases). Germline V lookup: CDR1 PRHDT, CDR2 FYEKMQ (reference sequence). The CDR3 loop spans 15 amino acids. Trimming removed 0 bases at V and 6 bases at J, with 14 bases between. The CDR3 reads CASSLGPTVAAEAFF. Here the CDR3 DNA reads TGTGCCAGCAGCTTAGGCCCGACAGTAGCGGCTGAAGCTTTCTTT. Filled out from reference TRBV13 and TRBJ1-1, the complete variable domain reads AAGVIQSPRHLIKEKRETATLKCYPIPRHDTVYWYQQGPGQDPQFLISFYEKMQSDKGSIPDRFSAQQFSDYHSELNMSSLELGDSALYFCASSLGPTVAAEAFFGQGTRLTVV.

The chain couples TRBV6-1 to TRBJ1-2, with 7 nucleotides matching TRBD1. The CDR3 loop spans 13 amino acids. Trimming took 0 bases from V and 10 from J; bases not matched to a gene: 5. In germline, CDR1 is MNHNS, CDR2 SASEGT. CDR3 sequence (DNA): TGTGCCAGCAGTGAAGCGGGACAGCTCCTCTACACCTTC. This sequence encodes CASSEAGQLLYTF.

V is TRBV6-6 and J is TRBJ1-4; a weak D match, TRBD1 (5 bases). The CDR3 length is 16 residues. Trimming took 2 bases from V and 7 from J, leaving 17 bases between them. CDR1 and CDR2 (germline): MNHNY, SVGAGI (reference sequence). The CDR3 protein is CASSYRAQGSGEKLFF. The CDR3 DNA reads as TGTGCCAGCAGTTACCGAGCTCAGGGATCTGGTGAAAAACTGTTTTTT.

This chain connects TRBV15 to TRBJ2-3; 15 bases align to TRBD2. The CDR3 loop spans 18 amino acids. The junction had 10 bases not matched to a gene; V was cut back by 5 bases and J by 4 bases. Germline-derived CDR1 and CDR2 are LNHNV and YYDKDF (reference sequence). DNA of the CDR3: TGTGCCACCAGCGATCGGACTAGCGGGGGGGCCTCCGCAGATACGCAGTATTTT. As protein: CATSDRTSGGASADTQYF. The whole variable domain, filled in from reference TRBV15 and TRBJ2-3, reads DAMVIQNPRYQVTQFGKPVTLSCSQTLNHNVMYWYQQKSSQAPKLLFHYYDKDFNNEADTPDNFQSRRPNTSFCFLDIRSPGLGDTAMYLCATSDRTSGGASADTQYFGPGTRLTVL.

The chain combines TRBV27 with TRBJ2-5; 9 bases match TRBD2. With 10 bases clipped from V and 4 bases from J, the junction kept 10 bases outside the gene matches. CDR1 is MNHEY, CDR2 SMNVEV, per germline (reference sequence). This CDR3 is built from 14 residues. The CDR3 spells CATESRRGGETQYF. The CDR3 nucleotides are TGTGCCACCGAGTCCAGGCGGGGGGGAGAGACCCAGTACTTC.

This chain joins TRBV5-4 and TRBJ2-3; the D gene is possibly TRBD2 (6 bases). V gave up 4 bases and J gave up 4 bases, with 10 bases separating them. This CDR3 is 13 amino acids long. From germline, CDR1 is SGHNT and CDR2 YYREEE (reference sequence). The CDR3 spells CASSQGLSDTQYF. The CDR3 DNA reads as TGTGCCAGCAGCCAGGGACTTTCAGATACGCAGTATTTT.

The genes are TRBV29-1 and TRBJ2-3, with D possibly TRBD2 on 6 matching bases. Germline lookup yields CDR1 SQVTM and CDR2 ANQGSEA. The CDR3 spans 14 residues. Trimming cost V 3 bases and J 4 bases, with 14 bases left between them. The DNA for the CDR3 is TGCAGCGTTGAGGGGGGTGAGAGGGCAGATACGCAGTATTTT. Amino acid sequence: CSVEGGERADTQYF.

V usage is TRBV15 and J usage is TRBJ2-7; TRBD2 matches 14 bases. Germline values: CDR1 LNHNV, CDR2 YYDKDF (reference sequence). This CDR3 region has 15 residues. After removal of 5 bases from V and 2 bases from J, the junction contained 2 bases not matched to a gene. The CDR3 reads CATSRLAGGTYEQYF. The CDR3 coding sequence is TGTGCCACCAGCCGACTAGCGGGGGGGACCTACGAGCAGTACTTC.

Only a few counts were recorded for this clone. The chain has TRBV5-1 and TRBJ2-3; TRBD2 matches at 13 bases. The V gene end was trimmed by 4 bases and the J gene end by 8 bases; junction bases not matched to a gene: 10. The CDR3 has 16 amino acids. The germline V gene has CDR1 SGHRS and CDR2 YFSETQ. The CDR3 region has the DNA TGCGCCAGCAGCCTCTCACTAGCGGGGGGGCAGGGTACGCAGTATTTT. This gives the protein CASSLSLAGGQGTQYF. Full variable domain (rest looked up from reference TRBV5-1 and TRBJ2-3): KAGVTQTPRYLIKTRGQQVTLSCSPISGHRSVSWYQQTPGQGLQFLFEYFSETQRNKGNFPGRFSGRQFSNSRSEMNVSTLELGDSALYLCASSLSLAGGQGTQYFGPGTRLTVL.

This clone was observed a few times. The V call is TRBV29-1, the J call TRBJ2-5; D gene uncertain. Germline CDR1 and CDR2: SQVTM and ANQGSEA. The CDR3 contains 14 residues. The V and J ends lost 5 bases and 2 bases respectively, with 15 bases between them. The CDR3 DNA follows: TGCAGCGTTTCTCGCTCGGTCGTTCAAGAGACCCAGTACTTC. Protein: CSVSRSVVQETQYF.

J is TRBJ1-2 and V is TRBV7-2; 10 positions agree with TRBD1. The J segment lost 8 bases and the V segment lost 5 bases, leaving 8 bases of the junction unmatched. The length of the CDR3 is 14 residues. Germline CDR1 and CDR2: SGHTA and FQGNSA. The CDR3 is CASSRGTGARGYTF. CDR3 coding DNA: TGTGCCAGCAGCCGGGGGACAGGGGCAAGAGGCTACACCTTC.

The genes are TRBV28 and TRBJ2-7; 9 bases line up with TRBD2. The CDR3 sequence is 13 residues long. Per the germline V gene, CDR1 is MDHEN and CDR2 is SYDVKM. V was pared by 10 bases and J by 7 bases, with 11 bases of the junction left unmatched. As DNA, the CDR3 is TGTGCCACCCGAGGGCTAGCGGGGTCGGAGCAGTACTTC. Translating gives CATRGLAGSEQYF.

The chain joins TRBV5-1 to TRBJ2-3; 11 nucleotides line up with TRBD2. Unmatched junction bases numbered 3, after V lost 4 bases and J lost 2 bases. The CDR3 spans 15 residues. Looked up from germline, CDR1 is SGHRS and CDR2 is YFSETQ. The CDR3 bases are TGCGCCAGCAGCCTTAGCGGGGGGGCCACAGATACGCAGTATTTT. It yields the protein CASSLSGGATDTQYF.

The chain employs TRBV20-1 and TRBJ1-1; unclear D gene. The CDR3 is made up of 11 amino acids. Between the trimmed V and J ends, which lost 0 bases and 6 bases, there was a span of 5 bases. The germline CDR1 and CDR2 sequences are DFQATT and SNEGSKA (reference sequence). The CDR3 DNA is TGCAGTGCTAGAGATGGCCCTGAAGCTTTCTTT. Translated: CSARDGPEAFF.

The rearrangement joins TRBV7-7 to TRBJ2-5; D call uncertain. The CDR3 runs to 13 residues. CDR1 is SSHAT and CDR2 is FNYEAQ in the germline V gene (reference sequence). V lost 3 bases and J lost 5, with 10 bases in between. This CDR3 reads CASSFFLSETQYF. CDR3 bases: TGTGCCAGCAGCTTTTTCTTGTCGGAGACCCAGTACTTC.

V and J are TRBV5-6 and TRBJ1-1, with TRBD1 matching 7 bases. The CDR3 loop spans 14 amino acids. After removal of 4 bases from V and 5 bases from J, the junction contained 8 bases not matched to a gene. Germline values: CDR1 SGHDT, CDR2 YYEEEE. The CDR3 DNA reads TGTGCCAGCAGCCGATGGACAGGCCGGACTGAAGCTTTCTTT. It translates to CASSRWTGRTEAFF.

This rearrangement joins TRBV4-1 to TRBJ1-6; a weak D match, TRBD1 (5 bases). Trimming took off 0 bases at V and 10 bases at J, with 13 bases between the two ends. CDR3 length: 15 residues. The germline CDR1 and CDR2 sequences are MGHRA and YSYEKL. DNA of the CDR3: TGCGCCAGCAGCCAAGATGTTAATACAGGCTCACCCCTCCACTTT. Protein: CASSQDVNTGSPLHF.

The chain has TRBV5-6 and TRBJ1-1; a possible D gene is TRBD1 (5 bases). The CDR3 is 14 residues long. The ends were cut back, 1 base at V and 2 bases at J, with 9 bases in the middle. Germline loops: CDR1 SGHDT, CDR2 YYEEEE. CDR3: CASSLWTTNTEAFF. CDR3 bases: TGTGCCAGCAGCTTGTGGACAACCAACACTGAAGCTTTCTTT.

V gene TRBV5-4 combines with J gene TRBJ2-7, with a possible D match to TRBD1 (6 bases). The CDR3 has 14 residues. The ends were cut back, 3 bases at V and 3 bases at J, with 13 bases in the middle. Germline-derived CDR1 and CDR2 are SGHNT and YYREEE (reference sequence). CDR3 sequence (DNA): TGTGCCAGCAGCTCTGAGACAGGTCGCTACGAGCAGTACTTC. Amino acids: CASSSETGRYEQYF.

The rearrangement uses TRBV7-3 and TRBJ1-5; D is unclear. Germline CDR1 is SGHTA and CDR2 is FQGTGA. Between the trimmed V and J ends, which lost 5 bases and 7 bases, there was a span of 12 bases. The CDR3 is 13 amino acids. CDR3 sequence reads: CASSEENGQPQHF. Here the CDR3 DNA reads TGTGCCAGCAGCGAAGAAAATGGCCAGCCCCAGCATTTT.

This sequence joins TRBV4-2 and TRBJ2-7, with D perhaps TRBD1 (5 bases). Trimming removed 4 bases at V and 4 bases at J, with 17 bases between. CDR1 is LGHNA and CDR2 is YNFKEQ in the germline V gene. This CDR3 has 15 residues. The CDR3 loop reads CASSRSLGAEYEQYF. CDR3 DNA sequence: TGTGCCAGCAGCCGCAGCCTAGGGGCCGAATACGAGCAGTACTTC.

The V and J genes are TRBV27 and TRBJ2-2; unclear D gene. Germline V gives CDR1 MNHEY, CDR2 SMNVEV (reference sequence). Between the trimmed V and J ends, which lost 4 bases and 8 bases, there was a span of 5 bases. CDR3 length: 11 amino acids. The CDR3 bases are TGTGCCAGCAGTTCTTTGGGGGAGCTGTTTTTT. Protein sequence: CASSSLGELFF.